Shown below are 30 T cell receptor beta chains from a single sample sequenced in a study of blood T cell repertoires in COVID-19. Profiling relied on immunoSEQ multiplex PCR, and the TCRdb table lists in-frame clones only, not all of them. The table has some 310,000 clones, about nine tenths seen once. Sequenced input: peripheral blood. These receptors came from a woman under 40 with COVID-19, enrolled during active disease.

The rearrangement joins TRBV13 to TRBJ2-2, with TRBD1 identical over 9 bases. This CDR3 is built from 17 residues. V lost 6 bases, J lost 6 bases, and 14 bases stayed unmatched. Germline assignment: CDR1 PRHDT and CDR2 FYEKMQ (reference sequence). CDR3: CASRNSGQGKFSGELFF. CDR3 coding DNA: TGTGCCAGCAGGAATTCGGGACAGGGAAAGTTTTCCGGGGAGCTGTTTTTT. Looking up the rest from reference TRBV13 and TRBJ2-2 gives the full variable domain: AAGVIQSPRHLIKEKRETATLKCYPIPRHDTVYWYQQGPGQDPQFLISFYEKMQSDKGSIPDRFSAQQFSDYHSELNMSSLELGDSALYFCASRNSGQGKFSGELFFGEGSRLTVL.

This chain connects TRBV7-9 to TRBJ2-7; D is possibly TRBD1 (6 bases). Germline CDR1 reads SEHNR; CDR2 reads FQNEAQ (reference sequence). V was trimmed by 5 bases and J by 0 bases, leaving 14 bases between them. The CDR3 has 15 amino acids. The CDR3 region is CASSQTGVSSYEQYF. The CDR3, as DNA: TGTGCCAGCAGCCAGACAGGCGTCAGCTCCTACGAGCAGTACTTC.

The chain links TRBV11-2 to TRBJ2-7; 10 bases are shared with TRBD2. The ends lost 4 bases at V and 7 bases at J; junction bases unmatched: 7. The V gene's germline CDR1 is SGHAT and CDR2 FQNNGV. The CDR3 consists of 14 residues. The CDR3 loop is CASSSLAGDGEQYF. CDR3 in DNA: TGTGCCAGCAGCTCGCTAGCGGGAGATGGTGAGCAGTACTTC. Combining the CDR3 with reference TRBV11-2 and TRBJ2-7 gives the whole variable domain EAGVAQSPRYKIIEKRQSVAFWCNPISGHATLYWYQQILGQGPKLLIQFQNNGVVDDSQLPKDRFSAERLKGVDSTLKIQPAKLEDSAVYLCASSSLAGDGEQYFGPGTRLTVT.

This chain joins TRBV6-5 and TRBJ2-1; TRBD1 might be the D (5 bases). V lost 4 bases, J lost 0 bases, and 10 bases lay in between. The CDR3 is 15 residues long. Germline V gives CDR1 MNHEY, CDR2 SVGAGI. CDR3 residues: CASSSWGSSYNEQFF. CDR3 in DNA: TGTGCCAGCAGTTCATGGGGCAGCTCCTACAATGAGCAGTTCTTC.

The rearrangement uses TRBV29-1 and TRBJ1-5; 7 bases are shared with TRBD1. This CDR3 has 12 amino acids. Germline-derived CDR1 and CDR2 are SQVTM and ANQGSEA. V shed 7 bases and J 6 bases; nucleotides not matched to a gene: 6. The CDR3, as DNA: TGCAGCGCCAGACAGGGAAGTCAGCCCCAGCATTTT. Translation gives CSARQGSQPQHF.

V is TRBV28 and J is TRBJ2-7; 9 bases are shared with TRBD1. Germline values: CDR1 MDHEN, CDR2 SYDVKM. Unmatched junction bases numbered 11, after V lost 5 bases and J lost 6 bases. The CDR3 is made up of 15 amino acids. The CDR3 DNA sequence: TGTGCCAGCAGTCCCTCGGACAGGGGTTATGCCGAGCAGTACTTC. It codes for CASSPSDRGYAEQYF.

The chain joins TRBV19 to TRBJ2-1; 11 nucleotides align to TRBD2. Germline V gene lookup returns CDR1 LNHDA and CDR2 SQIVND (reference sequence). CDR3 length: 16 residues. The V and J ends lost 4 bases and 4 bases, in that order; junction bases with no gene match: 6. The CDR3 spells CASSTASSGGYNEQFF. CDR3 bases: TGTGCCAGTAGTACAGCTTCTAGCGGGGGGTACAATGAGCAGTTCTTC.

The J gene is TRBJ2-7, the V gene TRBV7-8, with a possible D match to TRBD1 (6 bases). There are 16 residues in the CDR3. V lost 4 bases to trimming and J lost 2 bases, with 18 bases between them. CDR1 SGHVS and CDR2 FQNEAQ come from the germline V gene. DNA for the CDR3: TGTGCCAGCAGCTATGGCCGGACAGTACCTACCTACGAGCAGTACTTC. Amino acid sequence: CASSYGRTVPTYEQYF.

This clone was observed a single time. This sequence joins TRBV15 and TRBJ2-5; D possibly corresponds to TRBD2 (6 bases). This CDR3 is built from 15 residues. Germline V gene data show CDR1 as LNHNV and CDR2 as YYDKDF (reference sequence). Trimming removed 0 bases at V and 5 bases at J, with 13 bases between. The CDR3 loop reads CATSRDWGVRETQYF. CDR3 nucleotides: TGTGCCACCAGCAGAGATTGGGGGGTGCGGGAGACCCAGTACTTC. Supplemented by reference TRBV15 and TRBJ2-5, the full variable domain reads DAMVIQNPRYQVTQFGKPVTLSCSQTLNHNVMYWYQQKSSQAPKLLFHYYDKDFNNEADTPDNFQSRRPNTSFCFLDIRSPGLGDTAMYLCATSRDWGVRETQYFGPGTRLLVL.

In DNA form, the CDR3 reads TGTGCCAGCAGCTTCGGGACAGGGGATGTGGAGACCCAGTACTTC. The encoded protein is CASSFGTGDVETQYF. The chain recombines TRBV14 with TRBJ2-5; 10 bases map to TRBD1. The junction had 8 bases not matched to a gene; V was cut back by 5 bases and J by 5 bases. The CDR3 consists of 15 residues. In germline, CDR1 is SGHDN, CDR2 FVKESK. Together with reference TRBV14 and TRBJ2-5, the CDR3 gives the full variable domain: EAGVTQFPSHSVIEKGQTVTLRCDPISGHDNLYWYRRVMGKEIKFLLHFVKESKQDESGMPNNRFLAERTGGTYSTLKVQPAELEDSGVYFCASSFGTGDVETQYFGPGTRLLVL.

The CDR3 region is CASKFVQGDVLTF. The CDR3 DNA reads as TGCGCCAGCAAATTTGTTCAGGGGGACGTCCTGACTTTC. This sequence joins TRBV5-1 and TRBJ2-6, with 7 bases identical to TRBD1. Germline values: CDR1 SGHRS, CDR2 YFSETQ. The V gene end was trimmed by 6 bases and the J gene end by 11 bases; junction bases not matched to a gene: 8. The length of the CDR3 is 13 residues.

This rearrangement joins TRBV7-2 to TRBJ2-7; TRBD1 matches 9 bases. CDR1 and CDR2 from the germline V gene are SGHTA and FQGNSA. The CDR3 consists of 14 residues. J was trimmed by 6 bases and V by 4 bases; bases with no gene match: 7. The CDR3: CASSYPGTGREQYF. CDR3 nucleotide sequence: TGTGCCAGCAGCTACCCCGGGACAGGGCGCGAGCAGTACTTC.

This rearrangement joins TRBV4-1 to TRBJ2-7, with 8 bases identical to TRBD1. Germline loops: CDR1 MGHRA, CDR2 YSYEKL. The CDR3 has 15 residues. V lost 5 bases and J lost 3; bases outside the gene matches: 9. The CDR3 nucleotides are TGCGCCAGCAGCGCTTCCGGGACAGGACGCTACGAGCAGTACTTC. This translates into CASSASGTGRYEQYF.

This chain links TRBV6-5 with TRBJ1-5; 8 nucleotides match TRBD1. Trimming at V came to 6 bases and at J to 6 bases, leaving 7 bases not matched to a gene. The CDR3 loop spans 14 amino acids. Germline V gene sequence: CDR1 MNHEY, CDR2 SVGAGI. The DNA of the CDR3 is TGTGCCAGCAGAGGACAGGGAAAGGGTCAGCCCCAGCATTTT. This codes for CASRGQGKGQPQHF.

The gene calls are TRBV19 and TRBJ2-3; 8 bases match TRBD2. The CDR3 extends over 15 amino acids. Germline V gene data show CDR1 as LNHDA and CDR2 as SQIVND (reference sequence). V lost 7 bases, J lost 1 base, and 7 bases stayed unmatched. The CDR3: CASTQAGDGTDTQYF. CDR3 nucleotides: TGTGCCAGTACCCAAGCGGGAGATGGCACAGATACGCAGTATTTT.

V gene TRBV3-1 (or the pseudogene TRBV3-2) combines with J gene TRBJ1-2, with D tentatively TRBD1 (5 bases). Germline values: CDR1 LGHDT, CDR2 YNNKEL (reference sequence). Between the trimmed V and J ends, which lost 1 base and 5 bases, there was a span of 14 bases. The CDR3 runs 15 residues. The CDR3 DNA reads TGTGCCAGCAGCCAAGCACCTTCTAAGGGGTATGGCTACACCTTC. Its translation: CASSQAPSKGYGYTF.

The CDR3 sequence: CSGGVNTEAFF. The CDR3 nucleotides read TGCAGTGGAGGCGTGAACACTGAAGCTTTCTTT. The V gene is TRBV20-1, the J gene TRBJ1-1; D gene unclear. The CDR3 spans 11 residues. CDR1 and CDR2 (germline): DFQATT, SNEGSKA (reference sequence). The V end lost 7 bases, the J end lost 0 bases, and 6 bases lay between the germline ends.

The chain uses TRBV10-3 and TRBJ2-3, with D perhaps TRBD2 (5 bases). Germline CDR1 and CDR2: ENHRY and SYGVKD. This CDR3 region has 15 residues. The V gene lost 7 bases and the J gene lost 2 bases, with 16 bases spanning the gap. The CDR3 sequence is CAIKSSSIDTDTQYF. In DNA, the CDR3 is TGTGCCATCAAGTCATCTAGCATTGACACAGATACGCAGTATTTT.

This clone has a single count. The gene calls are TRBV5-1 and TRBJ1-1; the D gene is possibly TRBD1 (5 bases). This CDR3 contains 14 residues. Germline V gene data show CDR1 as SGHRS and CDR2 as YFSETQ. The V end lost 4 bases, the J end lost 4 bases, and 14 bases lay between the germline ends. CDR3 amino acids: CASSPRTQTTEAFF. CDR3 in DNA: TGCGCCAGCAGCCCCCGGACACAAACCACTGAAGCTTTCTTT.

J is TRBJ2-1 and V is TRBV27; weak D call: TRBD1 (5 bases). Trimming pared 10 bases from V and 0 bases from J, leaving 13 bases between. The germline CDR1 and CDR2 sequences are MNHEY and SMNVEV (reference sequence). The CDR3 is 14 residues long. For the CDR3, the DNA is TGTGCCACCAGGACACCACGCTCCTACAATGAGCAGTTCTTC. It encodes CATRTPRSYNEQFF.

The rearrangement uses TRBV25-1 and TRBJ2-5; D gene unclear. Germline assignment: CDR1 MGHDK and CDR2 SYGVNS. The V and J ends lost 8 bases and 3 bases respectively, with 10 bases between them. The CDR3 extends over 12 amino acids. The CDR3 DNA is TGTGCCAGCTCCCTGACTGAAGAGACCCAGTACTTC. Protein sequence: CASSLTEETQYF.

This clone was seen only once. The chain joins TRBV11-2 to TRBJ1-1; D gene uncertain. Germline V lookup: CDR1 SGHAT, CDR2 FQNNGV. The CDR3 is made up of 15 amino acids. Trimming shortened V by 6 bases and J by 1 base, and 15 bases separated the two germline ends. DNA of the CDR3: TGTGCCAGCAGATCGGGTTCCTATAAGAACACTGAAGCTTTCTTT. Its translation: CASRSGSYKNTEAFF.

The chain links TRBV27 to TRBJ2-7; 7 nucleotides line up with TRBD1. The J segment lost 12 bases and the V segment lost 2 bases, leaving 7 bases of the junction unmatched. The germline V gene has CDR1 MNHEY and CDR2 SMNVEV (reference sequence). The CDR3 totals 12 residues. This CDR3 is CASSLQGTALYF. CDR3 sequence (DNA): TGTGCCAGCAGTTTACAAGGGACAGCCTTGTACTTC.

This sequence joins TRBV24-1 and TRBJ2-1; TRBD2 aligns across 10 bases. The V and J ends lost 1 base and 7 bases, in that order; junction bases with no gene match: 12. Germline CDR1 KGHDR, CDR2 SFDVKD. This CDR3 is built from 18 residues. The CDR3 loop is CATSDLSRPSGRGNEQFF. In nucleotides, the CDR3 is TGTGCCACCAGTGATTTATCCCGGCCTAGCGGGAGAGGGAATGAGCAGTTCTTC.

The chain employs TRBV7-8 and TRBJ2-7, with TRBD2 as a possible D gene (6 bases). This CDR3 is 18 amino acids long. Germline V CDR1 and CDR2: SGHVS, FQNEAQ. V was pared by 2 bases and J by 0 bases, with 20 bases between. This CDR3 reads CASSLLVAAGRSSYEQYF. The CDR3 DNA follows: TGTGCCAGCAGCTTATTGGTAGCCGCAGGGAGGAGCTCCTACGAGCAGTACTTC.

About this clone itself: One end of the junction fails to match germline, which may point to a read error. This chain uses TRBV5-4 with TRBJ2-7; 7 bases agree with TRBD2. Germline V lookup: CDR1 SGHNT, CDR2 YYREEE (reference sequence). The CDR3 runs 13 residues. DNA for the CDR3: TGTGCCAGCAGCCCGGGACTATACTACGAGCAGTATTTC. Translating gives CASSPGLYYEQYF.

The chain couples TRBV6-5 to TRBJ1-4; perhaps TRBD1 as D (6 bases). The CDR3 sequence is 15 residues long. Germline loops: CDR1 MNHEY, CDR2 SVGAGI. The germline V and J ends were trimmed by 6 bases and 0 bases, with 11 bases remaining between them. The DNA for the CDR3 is TGTGCCAGCAGGTCGAGGACAGCAACTAATGAAAAACTGTTTTTT. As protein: CASRSRTATNEKLFF.

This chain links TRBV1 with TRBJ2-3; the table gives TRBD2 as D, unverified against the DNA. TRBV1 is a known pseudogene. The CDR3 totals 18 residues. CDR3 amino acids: CTSSPRPSGRASTDTQYF. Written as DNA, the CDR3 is TGCACCAGCAGCCCCCGTCCTAGCGGGAGGGCGAGCACAGATACGCAGTATTTT.

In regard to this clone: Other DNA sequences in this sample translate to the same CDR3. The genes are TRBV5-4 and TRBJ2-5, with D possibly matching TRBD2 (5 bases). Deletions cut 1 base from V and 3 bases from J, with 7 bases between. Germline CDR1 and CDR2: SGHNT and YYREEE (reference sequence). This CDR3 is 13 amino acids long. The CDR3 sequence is CASSLKGEETQYF. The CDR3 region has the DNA TGTGCCAGCAGCTTGAAGGGAGAAGAGACCCAGTACTTC.

The CDR3 nucleotides are TGTGCCAGCAGCACAGACAGGGACGAGCAGTACTTC. As protein: CASSTDRDEQYF. The chain links TRBV2 to TRBJ2-7; 7 positions match TRBD1. This CDR3 region has 12 residues. The junction had 4 bases not matched to a gene; V was cut back by 6 bases and J by 5 bases. Germline-derived CDR1 and CDR2 are SNHLY and FYNNEI. Variable domain in full (rest from reference TRBV2 and TRBJ2-7): EPEVTQTPSHQVTQMGQEVILRCVPISNHLYFYWYRQILGQKVEFLVSFYNNEISEKSEIFDDQFSVERPDGSNFTLKIRSTKLEDSAMYFCASSTDRDEQYFGPGTRLTVT.